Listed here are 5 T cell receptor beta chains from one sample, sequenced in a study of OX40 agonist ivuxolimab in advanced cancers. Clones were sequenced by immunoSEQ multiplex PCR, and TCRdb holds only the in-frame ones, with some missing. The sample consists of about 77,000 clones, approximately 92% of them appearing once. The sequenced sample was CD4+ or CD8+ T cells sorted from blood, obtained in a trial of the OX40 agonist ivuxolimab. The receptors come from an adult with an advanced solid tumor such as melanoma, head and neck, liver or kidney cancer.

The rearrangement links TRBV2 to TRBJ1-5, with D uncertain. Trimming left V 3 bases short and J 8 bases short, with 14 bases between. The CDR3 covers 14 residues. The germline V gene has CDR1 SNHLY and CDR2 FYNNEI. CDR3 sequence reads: CASSDQVGMEPQHF. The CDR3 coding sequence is TGTGCCAGCAGTGACCAGGTGGGGATGGAGCCCCAGCATTTT. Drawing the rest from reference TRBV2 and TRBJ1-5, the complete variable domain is EPEVTQTPSHQVTQMGQEVILRCVPISNHLYFYWYRQILGQKVEFLVSFYNNEISEKSEIFDDQFSVERPDGSNFTLKIRSTKLEDSAMYFCASSDQVGMEPQHFGDGTRLSIL.

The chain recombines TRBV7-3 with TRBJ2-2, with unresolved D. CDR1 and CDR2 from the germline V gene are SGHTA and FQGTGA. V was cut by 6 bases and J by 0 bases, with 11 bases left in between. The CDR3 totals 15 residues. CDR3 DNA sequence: TGTGCCAGCAGGAAGGGCGCATCGAACACCGGGGAGCTGTTTTTT. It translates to CASRKGASNTGELFF.

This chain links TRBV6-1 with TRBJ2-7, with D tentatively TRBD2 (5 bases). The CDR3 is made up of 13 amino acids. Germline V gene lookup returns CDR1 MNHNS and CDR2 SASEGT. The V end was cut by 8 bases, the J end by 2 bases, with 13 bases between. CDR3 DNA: TGTGCCAGCTCTGACTACGCCCCCTACGAGCAGTACTTC. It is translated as CASSDYAPYEQYF.

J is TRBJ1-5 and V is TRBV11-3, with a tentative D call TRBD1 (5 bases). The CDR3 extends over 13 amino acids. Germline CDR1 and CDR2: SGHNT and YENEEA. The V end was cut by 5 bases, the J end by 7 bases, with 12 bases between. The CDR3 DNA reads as TGTGCCAGCAGCGCCGGACAAGGACAGCCCCAGCATTTT. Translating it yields CASSAGQGQPQHF.

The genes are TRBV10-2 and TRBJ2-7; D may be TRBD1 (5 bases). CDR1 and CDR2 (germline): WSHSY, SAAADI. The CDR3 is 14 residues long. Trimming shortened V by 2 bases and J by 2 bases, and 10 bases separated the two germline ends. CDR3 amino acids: CASSETTGTYEQYF. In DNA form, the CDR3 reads TGCGCCAGCAGTGAGACTACAGGCACCTACGAGCAGTACTTC.